Detailed here is one T cell receptor (beta chain). Its antigen is undetermined. The data were produced by immunoSEQ multiplex PCR, yet TCRdb's version contains in-frame clones alone and is incomplete. The repertoire consists of 68,000 or so clones, with 88% occurring once and the leading ten covering 7.8%. These data are taken from a study of T cell responses to AZD1222 COVID-19 vaccine. Study-wide points: Spike-specific TCR breadth and depth grew following two AZD1222 doses. Among those given AZD1222, only five or six were seropositive at baseline. Donors were chiefly white British, with a greater number of females, and clonal diversity was perhaps underestimated. Close to half of spike-specific TCRs reportedly recognize unmutated variant regions.

V was trimmed by 1 base and J by 0 bases, leaving 9 bases between them. The CDR3 covers 15 residues. CDR1 is SGHTA, CDR2 FQGNSA, per germline. The chain recombines TRBV7-2 with TRBJ1-1, with D unclear. The origin of this receptor is an adult in good health. Source: peripheral blood, taken on day 0 of AZD1222 vaccination. The CDR3 protein is CASSLDWTLNTEAFF. The CDR3 DNA follows: TGTGCCAGCAGCTTAGATTGGACCCTGAACACTGAAGCTTTCTTT.